One sample yielded the 5 T cell receptor beta chains listed below, sequenced in a study of identical twins. A single record per CDR3 protein comes from TCRdb applying MiXCR to the 5' RACE reads. The profile shows some 240,000 distinct CDR3 sequences, roughly a tenth of them singletons. The source material was memory T cells sorted from blood. These receptors all stem from a middle-aged man in good health.

The rearrangement uses TRBV5-6 and TRBJ2-1, with 10 nucleotides matching TRBD2. The CDR3 sequence is 17 residues long. Germline trimming cut 5 bases from V and 3 bases from J; bases unmatched to any gene: 11. Germline loops: CDR1 SGHDT, CDR2 YYEEEE. CDR3 region: CASSSLAGAESYNEQFF. The CDR3 nucleotides read TGTGCCAGCAGTTCTCTAGCGGGGGCCGAAAGCTACAATGAGCAGTTCTTC.

This clonotype was seen at least ten times. V and J are TRBV6-2 or TRBV6-3 and TRBJ2-3; 12 positions match TRBD2. This CDR3 has 15 amino acids. V trimming: 5 bases; J trimming: 6 bases; junction bases outside the gene matches: 6. The germline V gene has CDR1 MNHEY and CDR2 SVGEGT. The CDR3 sequence: CASSLLAGGRDTQYF. CDR3 DNA: TGTGCCAGCAGTCTACTAGCGGGAGGCCGTGATACGCAGTATTTT.

This clonotype was seen more than once but under ten times. J is TRBJ2-2 and V is TRBV20-1; D tentatively reads TRBD1 or TRBD2 (5 bases each). Per the germline V gene, CDR1 is DFQATT and CDR2 is SNEGSKA (reference sequence). The ends were cut back, 6 bases at V and 3 bases at J, with 14 bases in the middle. The CDR3 runs to 14 residues. The CDR3 region is CSALLGAYTGELFF. The CDR3 DNA is TGCAGTGCGCTCCTCGGGGCGTACACCGGGGAGCTGTTTTTT.

This clonotype was detected many times. This chain links TRBV11-2 with TRBJ2-7; the D call may be TRBD1 or TRBD2 (11 bases each). Germline V gene data show CDR1 as SGHAT and CDR2 as FQNNGV. This CDR3 spans 19 amino acids. V lost 1 base to trimming and J lost 3 bases, with 25 bases between them. CDR3 sequence (DNA): TGTGCCAGCAGCTTAGGAGGGACAGGGGGACTAGCGGACCGCTACGAGCAGTACTTC. It yields the protein CASSLGGTGGLADRYEQYF.

The table lists this clonotype with a few counts. The chain links TRBV20-1 to TRBJ1-1; no clear D. Trimming cost V 0 bases and J 0 bases, with 8 bases left between them. Germline CDR1 is DFQATT and CDR2 is SNEGSKA (reference sequence). This CDR3 has 14 amino acids. CDR3 coding DNA: TGCAGTGCTAGAGATATAGCAATGAACACTGAAGCTTTCTTT. It specifies CSARDIAMNTEAFF.